Following are 8 T cell receptor beta chains from one sample sequenced in a study of blood T cell repertoires in COVID-19. Sequencing used immunoSEQ multiplex PCR; TCRdb keeps in-frame clones, though not all of them. This table holds 400,000 to 450,000 clones, around 86% found once. Sequences were obtained from peripheral blood. These receptors all stem from a woman aged 25 to 39 with active or convalescent COVID-19.

The chain has TRBV2 and TRBJ2-1; 12 bases fit TRBD2. The CDR3 loop spans 14 amino acids. CDR1 is SNHLY, CDR2 FYNNEI, per germline. V lost 10 bases and J lost 4; bases outside the gene matches: 5. The DNA of the CDR3 is TGTGCCACCAAAACTAGCGGGGGGTACAATGAGCAGTTCTTC. The encoded protein is CATKTSGGYNEQFF. Full variable domain (outside the CDR3, taken from reference TRBV2 and TRBJ2-1): EPEVTQTPSHQVTQMGQEVILRCVPISNHLYFYWYRQILGQKVEFLVSFYNNEISEKSEIFDDQFSVERPDGSNFTLKIRSTKLEDSAMYFCATKTSGGYNEQFFGPGTRLTVL.

This clone was recorded once. The chain is built from TRBV5-5 and TRBJ2-3; 11 positions match TRBD2. This CDR3 is 16 amino acids long. Germline CDR1 is SGHKS and CDR2 is YYEKEE (reference sequence). Germline trimming cut 5 bases from V and 6 bases from J; bases unmatched to any gene: 11. The CDR3 here is CASSPPPTSGADTQYF. The CDR3 DNA reads TGTGCCAGCAGTCCCCCCCCGACTAGCGGGGCGGATACGCAGTATTTT.

This chain connects TRBV5-1 to TRBJ2-7; 10 bases match TRBD1. The CDR3 has 20 residues. Germline CDR1 is SGHRS and CDR2 is YFSETQ. V shed 0 bases, J shed 4 bases, and the junction held 19 bases outside the gene matches. The CDR3 nucleotides are TGCGCCAGCAGCTTGGGATCTTACACTCCCGGGACAGGGGTTTGGTACGAGCAGTACTTC. It yields the protein CASSLGSYTPGTGVWYEQYF.

This chain uses TRBV6-1 with TRBJ1-1, with D uncertain. This CDR3 comprises 14 residues. The germline V and J ends were trimmed by 1 base and 2 bases, with 8 bases remaining between them. The germline gives CDR1 MNHNS, CDR2 SASEGT. DNA for the CDR3: TGTGCCAGCAGTGAAGGCGGGGTAAACACTGAAGCTTTCTTT. This translates into CASSEGGVNTEAFF.

This chain uses TRBV7-6 with TRBJ2-3; 8 bases fit TRBD2. J lost 0 bases, V lost 5 bases, and 13 bases had no gene match. The V gene's germline CDR1 is SGHVS and CDR2 FNYEAQ. This CDR3 has 18 amino acids. The CDR3 loop reads CASSPVGGGTTSTDTQYF. CDR3 nucleotide sequence: TGTGCCAGCAGCCCCGTGGGCGGGGGGACAACTAGCACAGATACGCAGTATTTT.

The chain uses TRBV27 and TRBJ2-2; TRBD1 is a possible D gene (6 bases). With 5 bases removed from V and 5 bases from J, the gap between germline ends came to 12 bases. The length of the CDR3 is 14 residues. Looked up from germline, CDR1 is MNHEY and CDR2 is SMNVEV (reference sequence). The DNA of the CDR3 is TGTGCCAGCAGTATAACAGGGTATACCGGGGAGCTGTTTTTT. As protein: CASSITGYTGELFF.

The chain combines TRBV30 with TRBJ2-1, with D possibly matching TRBD2 (5 bases). The germline V gene has CDR1 GTSNPN and CDR2 SVGIG (reference sequence). V was trimmed by 4 bases and J by 0 bases, leaving 16 bases between them. This CDR3 region has 16 residues. The CDR3 region has the DNA TGTGCCTGGAATGGTGCGGGCGGGTTCTCCTACAATGAGCAGTTCTTC. The encoded protein is CAWNGAGGFSYNEQFF.

The chain combines TRBV5-1 with TRBJ2-3; 7 bases align to TRBD1. V shed 3 bases and J 4 bases; nucleotides not matched to a gene: 5. Per germline, CDR1 SGHRS and CDR2 YFSETQ. This CDR3 is built from 14 residues. The CDR3 DNA reads as TGCGCCAGCAGCTCGGGACAGTGGGCAGATACGCAGTATTTT. It is translated as CASSSGQWADTQYF.